The 32 T cell receptor beta chains reported below all come from one sample, sequenced in a study of blood T cells in healthy people across ages. Combining a sample-barcoded 5' primer with a J-beta primer mix, a second PCR ran for about 6 to 11 cycles. TCRdb itself ran the 5' RACE reads through MiXCR, one entry per CDR3 protein. The table includes about 1.5 million distinct CDR3 sequences, under 55% detected once. Input material: blood. The receptors derive from a woman younger than 35 in good health.

The V call is TRBV15, the J call TRBJ2-1, with D uncertain. The germline V and J ends were trimmed by 7 bases and 4 bases, with 11 bases remaining between them. CDR1 and CDR2 (germline): LNHNV, YYDKDF (reference sequence). The CDR3 has 13 amino acids. The CDR3, as DNA: TGTGCCACCACCGGCGGCCTTTACAATGAGCAGTTCTTC. Translation gives CATTGGLYNEQFF.

This clonotype was detected a few times. J is TRBJ2-1 and V is TRBV7-2; TRBD2 matches at 9 bases. Trimming removed 5 bases from V and 4 bases from J; junction bases left unmatched: 6. The CDR3 is made up of 15 amino acids. Germline CDR1 SGHTA, CDR2 FQGNSA. The CDR3 sequence is CASSLSGRIYNEQFF. CDR3 bases: TGTGCCAGCAGCCTTAGCGGGAGAATTTACAATGAGCAGTTCTTC.

This clonotype came up a few times. This chain joins TRBV7-9 and TRBJ2-3, with TRBD2 identical over 10 bases. V was pared by 4 bases and J by 2 bases, with 9 bases of the junction left unmatched. CDR3 length: 17 amino acids. CDR1 and CDR2 from the germline V gene are SEHNR and FQNEAQ (reference sequence). The CDR3 loop is CASSSRTSGANTDTQYF. CDR3 DNA: TGTGCCAGCAGCTCACGAACTAGCGGGGCCAACACAGATACGCAGTATTTT.

The rearrangement uses TRBV7-6 and TRBJ2-1; D remains unclear. CDR3 size: 13 residues. Trimming pared 3 bases from V and 9 bases from J, leaving 12 bases between. Per germline, CDR1 SGHVS and CDR2 FNYEAQ. This CDR3 is CASSLRSGVEQFF. CDR3 in DNA: TGTGCCAGCAGCTTGAGATCTGGAGTTGAGCAGTTCTTC.

The chain recombines TRBV29-1 with TRBJ1-1, with D uncertain. V shed 7 bases and J shed 5 bases, with 17 bases lying between them. CDR3 size: 13 residues. In germline, CDR1 is SQVTM, CDR2 ANQGSEA. This CDR3 is CSGLDGPGTEAFF. Here the CDR3 DNA reads TGCAGCGGCTTGGACGGGCCGGGAACTGAAGCTTTCTTT.

This clonotype was counted at least ten times. The gene calls are TRBV13 and TRBJ2-3; D is ambiguous. This CDR3 spans 15 amino acids. Germline assignment: CDR1 PRHDT and CDR2 FYEKMQ (reference sequence). Trimming shortened V by 0 bases and J by 2 bases, and 9 bases separated the two germline ends. The CDR3 sequence is CASSLGAYSTDTQYF. Written as DNA, the CDR3 is TGTGCCAGCAGCTTAGGTGCTTACTCCACAGATACGCAGTATTTT.

Details on this clonotype: One junction end does not reproduce the germline sequence, and a read error may be involved. The V gene is TRBV12-3 or TRBV12-4, the J gene TRBJ2-2; 11 bases agree with TRBD2. The CDR3 contains 14 residues. CDR3 DNA: TGTGCCAGCAGTCTAGCGGGGGGCCCCGGGGAGCTGTTTTTT. Protein sequence: CASSLAGGPGELFF.

The rearrangement uses TRBV12-3 or TRBV12-4 and TRBJ1-4; no clear D. V was shortened by 3 bases and J by 5 bases, with 13 bases between the two germline ends. This CDR3 is built from 15 residues. The CDR3 DNA follows: TGTGCCAGCAGTTTCAGGTCCAGTCCGAATGAAAAACTGTTTTTT. Amino acids: CASSFRSSPNEKLFF.

On this clonotype itself: A much larger clone is a single base away; this may be a read error. The V call is TRBV7-9, the J call TRBJ2-3; possible D gene TRBD2, 6 bases. This CDR3 has 16 amino acids. Germline V gene sequence: CDR1 SEHNR, CDR2 FQNEAQ (reference sequence). In DNA form, the CDR3 reads TGTTCCAGCAGCTTAGCCTGGCGGGGCGCGGGAGATACGCAGTATTTT. This translates into CSSSLAWRGAGDTQYF.

As regards this clonotype: The junction departs from the called germline gene at one end, perhaps through a read error. This sequence joins TRBV20-1 and TRBJ2-1; D not resolved. The better agreement between TRBJ2-7 and the DNA end casts doubt on the J call. This CDR3 is built from 15 residues. Germline lookup yields CDR1 DFQATT and CDR2 SNEGSKA (reference sequence). CDR3 in amino acids: CSVRDGSTPYNEQYF. For the CDR3, the DNA is TGCAGTGTTAGAGATGGGTCCACACCCTACAATGAGCAGTACTTC.

This chain uses TRBV10-1 with TRBJ2-4; D is tentatively TRBD1 or TRBD2 (5 bases each). The DNA matches TRBJ2-7 better at its end, which makes the J call doubtful. The CDR3 is made up of 14 amino acids. Per the germline V gene, CDR1 is WNHNN and CDR2 is SYGVQD (reference sequence). The CDR3: CASSVGTGTIEQYF. The CDR3 DNA sequence: TGCGCCAGCAGTGTTGGGACGGGGACGATCGAGCAGTACTTC.

V is TRBV2 and J is TRBJ2-7; 11 bases line up with TRBD2. The CDR3 is 14 residues long. Germline V gene sequence: CDR1 SNHLY, CDR2 FYNNEI. V lost 7 bases and J lost 4; bases outside the gene matches: 6. In DNA, the CDR3 is TGTGCCAGCATCGTTACTAGCGGGAGTTACGAGCAGTACTTC. Its translation is CASIVTSGSYEQYF.

V gene TRBV7-9 combines with J gene TRBJ1-1; D call uncertain. V was trimmed by 1 base and J by 1 base, leaving 10 bases between them. The CDR3 runs 15 residues. Germline V gene data show CDR1 as SEHNR and CDR2 as FQNEAQ (reference sequence). The CDR3 loop reads CASSLVRVTNTEAFF. The CDR3 DNA reads as TGTGCCAGCAGCTTAGTCCGGGTCACGAACACTGAAGCTTTCTTT.

The chain couples TRBV7-2 to TRBJ2-1; D might be TRBD1 or TRBD2, each matching 6 bases. Germline assignment: CDR1 SGHTA and CDR2 FQGNSA. V was pared by 0 bases and J by 6 bases, with 21 bases between. There are 18 residues in the CDR3. In DNA form, the CDR3 reads TGTGCCAGCAGCTTAGCGAAAATCGTCAGGGGAGGTCGCAATGAGCAGTTCTTC. It encodes CASSLAKIVRGGRNEQFF.

This clonotype was seen repeatedly, ten times or more. The V gene is TRBV6-2 or TRBV6-3, the J gene TRBJ2-1, with 7 bases fitting TRBD1. Germline CDR1 reads MNHEY; CDR2 reads SVGEGT. The CDR3 runs to 11 residues. Trimming cost V 10 bases and J 6 bases; bases outside gene matches: 3. The CDR3 nucleotides are TGTGCCACCTACAGGGGCAATGAGCAGTTCTTC. Translation: CATYRGNEQFF.

In the case of this clonotype: A much larger clonotype is one base distant, so this may be a read error. CDR3 protein: CASSEGQGGSYEQFF. CDR3 DNA sequence: TGTGCCAGCAGCGAAGGACAGGGGGGCTCCTACGAGCAGTTCTTC. The rearrangement links TRBV6-1 to TRBJ2-1; TRBD1 agrees at 10 bases. The CDR3 runs to 15 residues. From germline, CDR1 is MNHNS and CDR2 SASEGT.

This clonotype was recorded a few times. The chain employs TRBV4-3 and TRBJ1-2, with 8 bases lining up with TRBD1. Germline assignment: CDR1 LGHNA and CDR2 YSLEER. V gave up 4 bases and J gave up 0 bases; unmatched junction bases: 4. There are 15 residues in the CDR3. This CDR3 reads CASSRSDRANYGYTF. CDR3 nucleotide sequence: TGCGCCAGCAGCCGATCGGACAGGGCTAACTATGGCTACACCTTC.

The chain joins TRBV11-2 to TRBJ1-1, with 11 bases lining up with TRBD1. J was trimmed by 4 bases and V by 5 bases; bases with no gene match: 6. This CDR3 has 15 amino acids. CDR1 is SGHAT and CDR2 is FQNNGV in the germline V gene. The CDR3 here is CASSTTGTGGTEAFF. CDR3 coding DNA: TGTGCCAGCAGCACGACCGGGACAGGGGGCACTGAAGCTTTCTTT.

J is TRBJ1-1 and V is TRBV29-1; the match to TRBD1 covers 8 bases. Germline lookup yields CDR1 SQVTM and CDR2 ANQGSEA. The CDR3 totals 13 residues. The J segment lost 0 bases and the V segment lost 6 bases, leaving 3 bases of the junction unmatched. CDR3 coding DNA: TGCAGCGTGACAGGGGACATGAACACTGAAGCTTTCTTT. This gives the protein CSVTGDMNTEAFF.

This clonotype showed up just a few times. The chain recombines TRBV12-5 with TRBJ2-3, with D tentatively TRBD1 (6 bases). The germline V gene encodes CDR1 LGHNT and CDR2 FRNRAP. The V gene lost 5 bases and the J gene lost 3 bases, with 15 bases spanning the gap. The CDR3 is 15 residues long. As DNA, the CDR3 is TGTGCTAGTGGTCTGCAGGGGATCAGGACAGATACGCAGTATTTT. This encodes CASGLQGIRTDTQYF.

J is TRBJ2-7 and V is TRBV5-8, with TRBD2 matching over 7 bases. V lost 0 bases and J lost 3; bases outside the gene matches: 9. The germline V gene has CDR1 SGHTS and CDR2 YDEGEE. This CDR3 spans 16 amino acids. The CDR3 loop reads CASSLGWGGSNYEQYF. Written as DNA, the CDR3 is TGTGCCAGCAGCTTGGGATGGGGGGGGTCAAACTACGAGCAGTACTTC.

This rearrangement joins TRBV7-8 to TRBJ2-2; the D is unclear. This CDR3 region has 15 residues. The V end lost 2 bases, the J end lost 1 base, and 8 bases lay between the germline ends. Looked up from germline, CDR1 is SGHVS and CDR2 is FQNEAQ. The CDR3 loop reads CASSLRILNTGELFF. CDR3 coding DNA: TGTGCCAGCAGCTTAAGGATATTGAACACCGGGGAGCTGTTTTTT.

This clonotype was seen a handful of times. The chain employs TRBV15 and TRBJ2-5; unclear D gene. The ends were cut back, 0 bases at V and 0 bases at J, with 8 bases in the middle. This CDR3 region has 15 residues. CDR1 and CDR2 (germline): LNHNV, YYDKDF (reference sequence). The CDR3 protein is CATSRDIGNQETQYF. The CDR3 DNA sequence: TGTGCCACCAGCAGAGATATAGGCAACCAAGAGACCCAGTACTTC.

The DNA of the CDR3 is TGTGCCAGCAGCTCCCCCGCGCTTAGCGGGGGTAGCTCCTACAATGAGCAGTACTTC. It yields the protein CASSSPALSGGSSYNEQYF. The rearrangement links TRBV11-2 to TRBJ2-1; TRBD2 aligns across 9 bases. The J call may not be correct, given that the DNA end is closer to TRBJ2-7. The length of the CDR3 is 19 residues. Per the germline V gene, CDR1 is SGHAT and CDR2 is FQNNGV.

This clonotype came up a few times. The rearrangement links TRBV6-5 to TRBJ1-2, with D possibly TRBD1 on 5 matching bases. V lost 1 base and J lost 4, with 25 bases in between. Germline CDR1 is MNHEY and CDR2 is SVGAGI. The CDR3 length is 19 residues. CDR3 in DNA: TGTGCCAGCAGTTACTATTCAGGGCGGGAACCTTCGGCGGCCTATGGCTACACCTTC. This codes for CASSYYSGREPSAAYGYTF.

The V call is TRBV6-2 or TRBV6-3, the J call TRBJ1-5, with D possibly being TRBD1 (5 bases). Germline assignment: CDR1 MNHEY and CDR2 SVGEGT. This CDR3 contains 14 residues. Trimming cost V 2 bases and J 7 bases, with 12 bases left between them. CDR3 residues: CASSYVVQGQPQHF. CDR3 nucleotide sequence: TGTGCCAGCAGTTACGTCGTCCAGGGACAGCCCCAGCATTTT.

This clonotype was recorded at least ten times. V and J are TRBV2 and TRBJ2-4; TRBD1 is a possible D gene (5 bases). This CDR3 spans 17 amino acids. Deletions cut 1 base from V and 0 bases from J, with 13 bases between. Germline CDR1 SNHLY, CDR2 FYNNEI. The CDR3 here is CASSEEDRALAKNIQYF. The CDR3 DNA reads TGTGCCAGCAGTGAAGAAGACAGAGCCCTAGCCAAAAACATTCAGTACTTC.

This clonotype was observed many times. The CDR3 DNA sequence: TGCAGCGCCCTCGATCCCTGGGGAGGGGGCGCGGATGGCTACACCTTC. Protein product: CSALDPWGGGADGYTF. The V and J genes are TRBV29-1 and TRBJ1-2; 7 bases match TRBD1. The CDR3 consists of 16 residues. Germline trimming cut 7 bases from V and 6 bases from J; bases unmatched to any gene: 20. Looked up from germline, CDR1 is SQVTM and CDR2 is ANQGSEA.

This clonotype was seen once. The chain combines TRBV3-1 with TRBJ2-7, with 9 bases identical to TRBD2. V was pared by 0 bases and J by 0 bases, with 12 bases of the junction left unmatched. The CDR3 has 19 amino acids. Per germline, CDR1 LGHDT and CDR2 YNNKEL (reference sequence). The CDR3 region has the DNA TGTGCCAGCAGCCAAGATACTAGCGGGTTTCCCTGGGGCTCCTACGAGCAGTACTTC. Amino acids: CASSQDTSGFPWGSYEQYF.

The chain uses TRBV20-1 and TRBJ2-7, with D uncertain. This CDR3 has 14 amino acids. The germline CDR1 and CDR2 sequences are DFQATT and SNEGSKA (reference sequence). V was trimmed by 0 bases and J by 4 bases, leaving 13 bases between them. CDR3 residues: CSARDKNSLYEQYF. CDR3 coding DNA: TGCAGTGCTAGAGATAAGAACAGCCTATACGAGCAGTACTTC.

This clonotype was counted a few times. V gene TRBV4-3 combines with J gene TRBJ2-2; D not resolved. Trimming removed 1 base at V and 3 bases at J, with 6 bases between. The CDR3 is made up of 14 amino acids. The germline CDR1 and CDR2 sequences are LGHNA and YSLEER. In DNA form, the CDR3 reads TGCGCCAGCAGCCAAGCCGGACACACCGGGGAGCTGTTTTTT. Its protein product is CASSQAGHTGELFF.

This chain joins TRBV20-1 and TRBJ2-3; D unclear. CDR1 and CDR2 from the germline V gene are DFQATT and SNEGSKA (reference sequence). The CDR3 length is 14 residues. V dropped 3 bases and J dropped 1 base, with 11 bases sitting between them. CDR3 residues: CSASFGSGTDTQYF. The CDR3 DNA reads TGCAGTGCTAGTTTTGGTTCGGGCACAGATACGCAGTATTTT.